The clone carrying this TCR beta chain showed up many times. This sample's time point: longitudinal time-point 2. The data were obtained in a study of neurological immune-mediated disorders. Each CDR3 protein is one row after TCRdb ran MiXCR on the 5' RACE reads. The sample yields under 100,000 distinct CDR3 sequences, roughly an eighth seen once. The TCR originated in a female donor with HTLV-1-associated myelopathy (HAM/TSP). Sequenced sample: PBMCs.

CDR3 nucleotide sequence: TGCAGCGTTGACCGGGGGGGCCAGACGCAGTATTTT. This codes for CSVDRGGQTQYF. The chain couples TRBV29-1 to TRBJ2-3; TRBD2 aligns across 8 bases. V shed 3 bases, J shed 9 bases, and the junction held 5 bases outside the gene matches. Germline V CDR1 and CDR2: SQVTM, ANQGSEA. The CDR3 consists of 12 residues.